Listed below are T cell receptor beta chains from one sample, sequenced in a study of T cell responses to AZD1222 COVID-19 vaccine. TCRdb keeps only in-frame clones here, not all; method: immunoSEQ multiplex PCR. Counted here are some 190,000 clones, more than 80% occurring once; the ten biggest clones make up about 6.9%. The specimen was peripheral blood, collected on day 0 of AZD1222 vaccination. These receptors originate from an adult in good health. Each CDR3 is given with its conserved first and last residue. The order of the fields is J gene, clone size, V gene, CDR3 protein. The size field is filled for only some rows; it gives once, few, many or a size class.

TRBJ1-1	NA	TRBV7-9	CAGAAGDAEAFF
TRBJ1-2	NA	TRBV7-2	CASSFDRYGYTF
TRBJ2-6	NA	TRBV2	CASSGTSGANVLTF
TRBJ1-2	NA	TRBV6-5	CASSRAAGLYGYTF
TRBJ2-5	NA	TRBV5-1	CASSSSAGPETQYF
TRBJ2-2	NA	TRBV7-8	CASSRQGVGELFF
TRBJ1-4	NA	TRBV7-2	CASSRNAAKDEKLFF
TRBJ2-1	NA	TRBV27	CVSIGQGTDEQFF
TRBJ1-1	NA	TRBV10-3	CAITEGGKPEAFF
TRBJ2-4	once	TRBV10-3	CAISVKIGLAKNIQYF
TRBJ1-3	NA	TRBV9	CASSSTGYGYTIYF
TRBJ1-6	NA	TRBV5-1	CASSFGREGTYNSPLHF